The entry that follows covers one T cell receptor beta chain sequence. CDR3 length equals 11 residues. The V gene's germline CDR1 is SQVTM and CDR2 ANQGSEA. V lost 4 bases to trimming and J lost 6 bases, with 9 bases between them. The sample belongs to a study of blood T cell repertoires in COVID-19. In the original analysis: Quantification of nucleated cells was approximated via reference gene primer amplification. TCRdb keeps only in-frame clones here, not all; method: immunoSEQ multiplex PCR. The DNA was the basis for D and trimming; V, J and clone size are from that table. Among about 37,000 clones listed, roughly 87% were seen once.

The sequenced sample was peripheral blood. This TCR came from a human donor in a cohort sampled during active COVID-19. The genes are TRBV29-1 and TRBJ1-1; D uncertain. DNA for the CDR3: TGCAGCGTTGTTAGCACCTCTGAAGCTTTCTTT. It encodes CSVVSTSEAFF.